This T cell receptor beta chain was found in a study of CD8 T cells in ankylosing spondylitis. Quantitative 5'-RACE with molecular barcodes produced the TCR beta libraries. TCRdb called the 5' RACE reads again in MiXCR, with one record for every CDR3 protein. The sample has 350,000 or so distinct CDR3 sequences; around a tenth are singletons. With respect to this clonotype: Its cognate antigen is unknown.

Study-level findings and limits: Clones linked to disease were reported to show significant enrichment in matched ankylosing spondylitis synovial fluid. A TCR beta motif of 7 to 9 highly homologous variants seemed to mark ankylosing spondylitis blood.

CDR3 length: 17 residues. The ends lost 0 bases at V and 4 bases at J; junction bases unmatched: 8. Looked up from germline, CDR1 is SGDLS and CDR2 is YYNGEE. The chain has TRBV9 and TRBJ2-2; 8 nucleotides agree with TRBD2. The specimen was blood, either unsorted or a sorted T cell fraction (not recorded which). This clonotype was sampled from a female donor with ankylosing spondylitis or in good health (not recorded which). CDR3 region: CASSVASGGLGTGELFF. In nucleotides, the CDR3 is TGTGCCAGCAGCGTAGCAAGCGGGGGCCTTGGCACCGGGGAGCTGTTTTTT.